This record looks at one T cell receptor beta chain sequence and its context. The antigen remains unidentified. The data were obtained in a study of cytomegalovirus exposure and HLA in healthy donors. Findings of the study overall: Associated with HLA alleles at 0.05 false discovery rate in a later analysis were some 18,000 TCR beta sequences. Reportedly, cytomegalovirus status was diagnosed with high sensitivity and specificity.

PCR involved 60 Vbeta and 13 Jbeta primers. The repertoire was sequenced with immunoSEQ multiplex PCR; TCRdb's copy has only in-frame clones and lacks some. This table has under 150,000 clones, roughly four fifths appearing once. Germline values: CDR1 ENHRY, CDR2 SYGVKD. The CDR3 sequence is 11 residues long. Trimming stripped 0 bases from V and 7 bases from J, with 4 bases between. The receptor's source is a male donor in good health and CMV-seropositive. The sequenced material came from PBMCs. The chain uses TRBV10-3 and TRBJ2-7; D remains ambiguous. The CDR3 region is CAISESREQYF. The CDR3 DNA reads TGTGCCATCAGTGAGTCCAGGGAGCAGTACTTC.